The 31 T cell receptor beta chains in this list originate from one sample, sequenced in a study of metastatic and nonmetastatic thyroid tumors. Using MiXCR, TCRdb reanalyzed the PCR reads. The sample yields approximately 35,000 clones, about a sixth seen once. No patient had received any treatment before thyroid surgery. The source material was blood. The source of these receptors is a male donor with papillary thyroid cancer or a benign thyroid nodule (not recorded which). Some clones in this sample may be carry-over from other donors' samples.

The V gene is TRBV7-2, the J gene TRBJ2-3, with 11 bases fitting TRBD2. The germline V gene has CDR1 SGHTA and CDR2 FQGNSA. The junction had 6 bases not matched to a gene; V was cut back by 0 bases and J by 4 bases. This CDR3 spans 17 amino acids. The DNA of the CDR3 is TGTGCCAGCAGCTTAGCTAGCGGGAGGGTTTTTGCAGATACGCAGTATTTT. This sequence encodes CASSLASGRVFADTQYF.

This clone was counted ten times or more. V and J are TRBV7-9 and TRBJ1-4; tentatively, D is TRBD1 (6 bases). CDR1 is SEHNR and CDR2 is FQNEAQ in the germline V gene (reference sequence). The CDR3 totals 16 residues. With 4 bases removed from V and 3 bases from J, the gap between germline ends came to 15 bases. The CDR3 reads CASSWGGAISNEKLFF. In nucleotides, the CDR3 is TGTGCCAGCAGCTGGGGGGGGGCGATTTCTAATGAAAAACTGTTTTTT.

Comments on this clone: Lacking the conserved final phenylalanine or tryptophan, this CDR3 likely reflects a read error. The genes are TRBV25-1 and TRBJ1-2; no firm D call. CDR3 length: 14 residues. Trimming shortened V by 8 bases and J by 8 bases, and 21 bases separated the two germline ends. CDR1 and CDR2 from the germline V gene are MGHDK and SYGVNS. The CDR3 nucleotides are TGTGCCAGCGAGCCCAAGTGCGCGAATGTAGGCTACACCTGC. Translation: CASEPKCANVGYTC.

This clone is categorized as medium-sized. The chain has TRBV28 and TRBJ2-7, with TRBD2 matching over 9 bases. Trimming cost V 6 bases and J 3 bases; bases outside gene matches: 9. The CDR3 covers 15 residues. Germline values: CDR1 MDHEN, CDR2 SYDVKM. The CDR3 nucleotides are TGTGCCAGCAGCCCCCTTGGCGGGAGGGGCTACGAGCAGTACTTC. The encoded protein is CASSPLGGRGYEQYF.

Sample share makes this clone medium-sized. The chain combines TRBV6-1 with TRBJ1-2; the match to TRBD1 covers 11 bases. The CDR3 has 13 amino acids. CDR1 and CDR2 from the germline V gene are MNHNS and SASEGT. The V segment lost 5 bases and the J segment 6 bases; nucleotides outside the gene matches: 2. CDR3 DNA: TGTGCCAGCAGTCTGGACAGGGGGCATGGCTACACCTTC. Translating it yields CASSLDRGHGYTF.

This clone was observed many times. This chain joins TRBV28 and TRBJ1-5; 9 bases are a match to TRBD1. Per the germline V gene, CDR1 is MDHEN and CDR2 is SYDVKM. The CDR3 totals 15 residues. J gave up 6 bases and V 6 bases, and 9 bases lay outside the gene matches. DNA of the CDR3: TGTGCCAGCAGGGATGAGGGGACAGGGAGTCAGCCCCAGCATTTT. Translating it yields CASRDEGTGSQPQHF.

This clone was detected a few times. The rearrangement joins TRBV6-1 to TRBJ1-6; weak D call: TRBD1 (6 bases). The V end was cut by 0 bases, the J end by 7 bases, with 13 bases between. Germline V CDR1 and CDR2: MNHNS, SASEGT. The CDR3 length is 16 residues. CDR3 DNA sequence: TGTGCCAGCAGTGAAGCGACAGGCTTATCCAATTCACCCCTCCACTTT. Its translation is CASSEATGLSNSPLHF.

The sample holds many counts of this clone. The CDR3: CASSVDRGRRGYTF. The CDR3 DNA reads as TGTGCCAGCAGCGTCGACAGGGGGCGACGCGGCTACACCTTC. The rearrangement joins TRBV9 to TRBJ1-2; 10 bases fit TRBD1. J gave up 8 bases and V 2 bases, and 6 bases lay outside the gene matches. Germline loops: CDR1 SGDLS, CDR2 YYNGEE. The CDR3 runs to 14 residues.

The CDR3 loop reads CASTPQEGNYGYTF. CDR3 in DNA: TGCGCCAGCACCCCTCAGGAGGGGAACTATGGCTACACCTTC. This chain uses TRBV5-1 with TRBJ1-2; D may be TRBD1 (5 bases). Germline CDR1 is SGHRS and CDR2 is YFSETQ. The length of the CDR3 is 14 residues. Trimming shortened V by 6 bases and J by 2 bases, and 14 bases separated the two germline ends.

This clone was recorded at least ten times. This chain links TRBV6-4 with TRBJ2-1, with TRBD2 matching 7 bases. Germline V CDR1 and CDR2: MRHNA, SNTAGT. J was trimmed by 4 bases and V by 5 bases; bases with no gene match: 8. This CDR3 region has 15 residues. The CDR3 nucleotides are TGTGCCAGCAGTCCCGGGCTAGCGGATTACAATGAGCAGTTCTTC. This sequence encodes CASSPGLADYNEQFF.

This clone rates as medium-sized. The chain is built from TRBV28 and TRBJ2-7; D gene ambiguous. The V end lost 3 bases, the J end lost 3 bases, and 9 bases lay between the germline ends. Germline V lookup: CDR1 MDHEN, CDR2 SYDVKM. The CDR3 sequence is 13 residues long. The CDR3 coding sequence is TGTGCCAGCAGTTTTTTTGGGTTCTACGAGCAGTACTTC. Protein sequence: CASSFFGFYEQYF.

By frequency in the sample, this clone is medium-sized. CDR3 region: CASSLAGLNEQFF. The DNA of the CDR3 is TGTGCCAGCAGTTTGGCGGGGCTAAATGAGCAGTTCTTC. The chain uses TRBV6-1 and TRBJ2-1, with D possibly matching TRBD2 (6 bases). Per germline, CDR1 MNHNS and CDR2 SASEGT. The length of the CDR3 is 13 residues. V lost 5 bases and J lost 7, with 12 bases in between.

The table lists this clone with a few counts. The J gene is TRBJ1-1, the V gene TRBV27; no firm D call. The CDR3 is 13 amino acids. Trimming cost V 1 base and J 2 bases, with 5 bases left between them. The germline V gene has CDR1 MNHEY and CDR2 SMNVEV (reference sequence). In nucleotides, the CDR3 is TGTGCCAGCAGTTTATTTAGTAACACTGAAGCTTTCTTT. Protein: CASSLFSNTEAFF.

The genes are TRBV12-3 or TRBV12-4 and TRBJ2-2, with D uncertain. CDR3 length: 10 residues. Trimming removed 6 bases from V and 5 bases from J, with 1 base in between. CDR3 sequence (DNA): TGTGCCAGCAGGACCGGGGAGCTGTTTTTT. Translating gives CASRTGELFF.

There are many counts of this clone. The rearrangement joins TRBV19 to TRBJ1-2, with D unresolved. Looked up from germline, CDR1 is LNHDA and CDR2 is SQIVND (reference sequence). V dropped 9 bases and J dropped 7 bases, with 12 bases sitting between them. The CDR3 is made up of 11 amino acids. The CDR3 is CASAVGAGYTF. The CDR3 nucleotides are TGTGCCAGCGCCGTGGGAGCTGGCTACACCTTC.

V gene TRBV6-1 combines with J gene TRBJ2-7; TRBD1 might be the D (6 bases). V dropped 4 bases and J dropped 4 bases, with 11 bases sitting between them. Germline V CDR1 and CDR2: MNHNS, SASEGT. The length of the CDR3 is 13 residues. CDR3 DNA: TGTGCCAGCAGTGTTAGCAGGGGATACGAGCAGTACTTC. Its translation: CASSVSRGYEQYF.

This clone was seen ten or more times. The J gene is TRBJ1-1, the V gene TRBV20-1; D possibly corresponds to TRBD1 (5 bases). Trimming removed 3 bases at V and 4 bases at J, with 12 bases between. The CDR3 extends over 13 amino acids. Per germline, CDR1 DFQATT and CDR2 SNEGSKA (reference sequence). The CDR3: CSASQGPFTEAFF. DNA for the CDR3: TGCAGTGCTAGCCAGGGCCCGTTCACTGAAGCTTTCTTT.

To note about this clone: Sequence at one end of the junction differs from germline and may be a read error. This chain uses TRBV28 with TRBJ2-3; D gene unclear. This CDR3 region has 15 residues. Germline V gene lookup returns CDR1 MDHEN and CDR2 SYDVKM. The CDR3 sequence: CASSLWGIGTDAQYF. The DNA for the CDR3 is TGTGCCAGCAGTTTATGGGGTATCGGCACAGATGCGCAGTATTTT.

This clone showed up many times. This rearrangement joins TRBV18 to TRBJ2-3; D gene ambiguous. V lost 3 bases, J lost 2 bases, and 3 bases lay in between. There are 12 residues in the CDR3. CDR1 KGHSH and CDR2 LQKENI come from the germline V gene. The CDR3 spells CASSPNTDTQYF. CDR3 bases: TGTGCCAGCTCACCGAACACAGATACGCAGTATTTT.

This clone was detected a few times. The chain has TRBV2 and TRBJ2-2; possible D gene TRBD2, 5 bases. The germline CDR1 and CDR2 sequences are SNHLY and FYNNEI. The CDR3 totals 13 residues. V lost 3 bases, J lost 5 bases, and 7 bases lay in between. The CDR3, as DNA: TGTGCCAGCAGTGAGCGAGGGACCGGGGAGCTGTTTTTT. Amino acid sequence: CASSERGTGELFF.

This clone was observed a handful of times. The V and J genes are TRBV27 and TRBJ2-7; 13 bases match TRBD2. Looked up from germline, CDR1 is MNHEY and CDR2 is SMNVEV (reference sequence). The trim removed 9 bases at V and 2 bases at J, leaving 10 bases unmatched. The CDR3 contains 16 residues. CDR3 nucleotide sequence: TGTGCCAGTAGTATGACTAGCGGGGGGCATACCTACGAGCAGTACTTC. Its translation is CASSMTSGGHTYEQYF.

In this sample, this clone turned up many times. The V gene is TRBV5-1, the J gene TRBJ1-1; D is perhaps TRBD1 (6 bases). V gave up 0 bases and J gave up 1 base, with 13 bases separating them. The CDR3 totals 16 residues. Looked up from germline, CDR1 is SGHRS and CDR2 is YFSETQ. The CDR3 loop reads CASSLVSGVGNTEAFF. DNA of the CDR3: TGCGCCAGCAGCTTGGTGTCAGGGGTTGGGAACACTGAAGCTTTCTTT.

This clone was detected ten times or more. The chain joins TRBV28 to TRBJ1-2; perhaps TRBD1 as D (6 bases). Trimming removed 6 bases at V and 8 bases at J, with 16 bases between. Germline CDR1 MDHEN, CDR2 SYDVKM. The CDR3 sequence is 13 residues long. The CDR3 bases are TGTGCCAGCAGGGGGGGGCGGGCGGGAGGCTACACCTTC. Amino acid sequence: CASRGGRAGGYTF.

The rearrangement links TRBV6-1 to TRBJ2-7; D gene ambiguous. CDR1 and CDR2 from the germline V gene are MNHNS and SASEGT. V dropped 5 bases and J dropped 3 bases, with 11 bases sitting between them. The CDR3 is 13 residues long. CDR3 sequence (DNA): TGTGCCAGCAGTCTGGACGGGCACTACGAGCAGTACTTC. Translation: CASSLDGHYEQYF.

The sample holds a few counts of this clone. V and J are TRBV19 and TRBJ2-1, with 8 nucleotides matching TRBD2. The junction had 5 bases not matched to a gene; V was cut back by 2 bases and J by 5 bases. Germline V gives CDR1 LNHDA, CDR2 SQIVND (reference sequence). This CDR3 comprises 15 residues. DNA for the CDR3: TGTGCCAGTAGTATACGGAGCGGGAGAAACAATGAGCAGTTCTTC. It is translated as CASSIRSGRNNEQFF.

The gene calls are TRBV28 and TRBJ1-2; no reliable D call. The CDR3 runs 13 residues. Deletions cut 6 bases from V and 6 bases from J, with 14 bases between. Germline values: CDR1 MDHEN, CDR2 SYDVKM. The CDR3 sequence: CASRLGVPDGYTF. DNA for the CDR3: TGTGCCAGCAGACTCGGCGTCCCGGATGGCTACACCTTC.

This clone was recorded many times. The genes are TRBV28 and TRBJ2-3; 13 bases fit TRBD2. This CDR3 has 16 residues. The V segment lost 6 bases and the J segment 4 bases; nucleotides outside the gene matches: 7. CDR1 and CDR2 from the germline V gene are MDHEN and SYDVKM. CDR3 in DNA: TGTGCCAGCAGCTCGGGGACTAGCGGGAATCCAGATACGCAGTATTTT. It is translated as CASSSGTSGNPDTQYF.

In its sample, this clone ranks as medium-sized. The rearrangement uses TRBV28 and TRBJ2-2, with D perhaps assigned TRBD1 or TRBD2 (5 bases each). The CDR3 extends over 14 amino acids. In germline, CDR1 is MDHEN, CDR2 SYDVKM. Trimming stripped 7 bases from V and 5 bases from J, with 14 bases between. CDR3 residues: CASIVYGGTGELFF. The CDR3 coding sequence is TGTGCCAGCATAGTTTATGGGGGAACCGGGGAGCTGTTTTTT. Combining the CDR3 with reference TRBV28 and TRBJ2-2 gives the whole variable domain DVKVTQSSRYLVKRTGEKVFLECVQDMDHENMFWYRQDPGLGLRLIYFSYDVKMKEKGDIPEGYSVSREKKERFSLILESASTNQTSMYLCASIVYGGTGELFFGEGSRLTVL.

V is TRBV6-5 and J is TRBJ2-3; 7 positions agree with TRBD1. Per germline, CDR1 MNHEY and CDR2 SVGAGI. This CDR3 comprises 15 residues. V was pared by 6 bases and J by 3 bases, with 9 bases of the junction left unmatched. CDR3 sequence reads: CASSLDRDGTDTQYF. The CDR3 DNA sequence: TGTGCCAGCAGCCTCGACAGGGACGGGACAGATACGCAGTATTTT.

Note on this clone: This sequence may be a read error, since a much larger clone differs from it by one base. The rearrangement uses TRBV29-1 and TRBJ1-2, with TRBD1 matching over 7 bases. The CDR3 runs to 12 residues. V lost 8 bases, J lost 6 bases, and 9 bases stayed unmatched. Germline-derived CDR1 and CDR2 are SQVTM and ANQGSEA. CDR3 sequence: CSCGQVIDGYTF. CDR3 nucleotide sequence: TGCAGCTGTGGACAGGTGATTGATGGCTACACCTTC.

This clone was recorded a few times. The rearrangement links TRBV10-3 to TRBJ1-6; D is undetermined. V lost 2 bases to trimming and J lost 9 bases, with 8 bases between them. This CDR3 comprises 13 residues. Germline V lookup: CDR1 ENHRY, CDR2 SYGVKD. The CDR3 DNA reads TGTGCCATCAGTGAGCACGATGGTTCACCCCTCCACTTT. As protein: CAISEHDGSPLHF.